The sequence of this T cell receptor (beta chain) was determined in a study of naive and memory T cell subsets listed by TCRdb under 2017. Notes on the research overall: According to the figure summarizing the samples, there were some 10 blood donors, 7 tuberculin skin test biopsies and 3 saline control biopsies. PCR2 was typically performed as a SYBR Green qPCR that was stopped at a set threshold, although end-point PCR (approximately 6 cycles) could be used instead for low-input samples. Points the paper makes about the study in general: The RNA-based method was acknowledged to be potentially sensitive to changes in TCR transcripts with T cell activation and differentiation.

Library prep was done by 5' RACE. The ligated cDNA was amplified in four rounds of PCR with nested alpha and beta constant region primers together with the SP2 primer. For the blood and skin samples, reverse transcription of TCR RNA was done with SuperScript IV along with alpha and beta constant region primers. Using T4 RNA ligase 1, an oligonucleotide carrying both the Illumina SP2 primer and a UMI was ligated onto the 3' end of the cDNA. To prevent hairpin formation, the 12-nucleotide UMI was made up of two random hexamers with an eight-base spacer between them. From the second PCR onward, TCR alpha and beta chain libraries were processed separately, and dual indexing was applied for multiplexing. After pooling, the indexed libraries were analyzed by capillary electrophoresis and sequenced on either an Illumina MiSeq or NextSeq. PhiX DNA at roughly 5-7% was spiked into libraries to increase base diversity and improve cluster recognition. Per the original workflow: Demultiplexor pulled UMIs out of read 2, joined the UMIs with the TCR sequence from read 1, and separated reads according to sample indices. V and J genes and V-J junctions were identified by Decombinator, which gave every TCR a five-part identifier that included V and J deletions. Collapsinator used UMIs to correct sequencing errors and PCR amplification heterogeneity, producing a UMI-based abundance for each TCR. CDR3Translator turned identifiers into nucleotide sequence, translated that sequence into amino acids, and pulled out CDR3 regions based on terminal motifs. After normalization to the amount of input RNA, error-corrected alpha and beta TCR counts from blood and skin were compared. TCRdb cleaned the public reads at Q25 with fastp, built clones with MiXCR and kept in-frame beta chains. Rows with one shared CDR3 protein collapse into an entry with the most common genes and DNA. These V and J calls derive from TCRdb rather than the authors' analysis. The sample records 45,000 to 55,000 distinct CDR3 sequences, 4.7% of which are singletons. Clones ranked in the top ten supply around 0.88% of the sample.

The germline V gene provides CDR1 SGHDN and CDR2 FVKESK. Reading from cysteine to phenylalanine, the CDR3 counts 16 amino acids. CDR3 DNA is the only sequence kept; it has 48 bases, read in frame from the first base. From V the trimming removes 8 bases and from J it removes 7 bases, while the gene matches leave 10 bases of the junction unaccounted for. This clonotype has only one observation. There is no known antigen for this receptor. No much larger clonotype is one base removed from it; base qualities were not supplied. One read alone provides weak support. The study reported a robust and sensitive protocol to amplify, sequence and analyze TCRs, based on 3' ligation of a UMI-containing oligonucleotide to TCR cDNA. For whole blood analysis, around 2.4 ml of peripheral blood was drawn from adult healthy volunteers into Tempus tubes, and RNA was extracted according to the manufacturer's instructions. Total RNA was treated with RQ1 DNase, without cell sorting, prior to reverse transcription, with an input of roughly 1 to 1,100 ng being targeted. Libraries were prepared from skin biopsies and whole blood to test how robust the pipeline was in samples where T cells are a minority population.

This sequence uses TRBV14 and TRBJ2-1; 14 bases in between match TRBD2. This clonotype originated in a female donor in good health. This receptor has the CDR3 CASSGTSGSSWNEQFF. The nucleotide sequence is given as TGTGCCAGCTCCGGGACTAGCGGGAGTAGTTGGAATGAGCAGTTCTTC.